This T cell receptor beta chain was obtained from a study of cytomegalovirus exposure and HLA in healthy donors. Trimming removed 6 bases from V and 8 bases from J; junction bases left unmatched: 8. CDR1 is MDHEN, CDR2 SYDVKM, per germline. The CDR3 runs 14 residues. PCR amplification relied on 60 Vbeta primers (plus 13 Jbeta primers). Clones were sequenced by immunoSEQ multiplex PCR, and TCRdb holds only the in-frame ones, with some missing. The table has approximately 240,000 clones, around 80% seen once; the top ten hold 2.7%. The sequence derives from a woman aged 55-69 years in good health and CMV-seropositive. The sample consisted of PBMCs. V gene TRBV28 combines with J gene TRBJ2-3, with 10 positions matching TRBD2. In nucleotides, the CDR3 is TGTGCCAGCAGAATCAGCGGGGGGGCTCGTACGCAGTATTTT. Translated: CASRISGGARTQYF.